One and the same sample provided the 28 T cell receptor beta chains below, sequenced in a study of T-cell memory formation after mild COVID-19. A single record per CDR3 protein comes from TCRdb applying MiXCR to the 5' RACE reads. In the table there are a few hundred thousand distinct CDR3 sequences, about 21% of which are singletons. The sample taken for sequencing was PBMCs or a T cell subset sorted from them (not recorded which). These receptor sequences come from an adult woman who had mild COVID-19 (a few samples of this study predate the infection). Cell type and time point are not known.

The CDR3 DNA is TGTGCCAGCGTGGTCCGAGCAGATACGCAGTATTTT. Protein product: CASVVRADTQYF. V and J are TRBV2 and TRBJ2-3; the D is unclear. The CDR3 extends over 12 amino acids. V lost 8 bases, J lost 4 bases, and 10 bases lay in between. Germline CDR1 is SNHLY and CDR2 is FYNNEI.

This clonotype came up many times. The V call is TRBV24-1, the J call TRBJ2-1; 8 nucleotides match TRBD2. This CDR3 has 15 amino acids. In germline, CDR1 is KGHDR, CDR2 SFDVKD. With 5 bases clipped from V and 6 bases from J, the junction kept 8 bases outside the gene matches. CDR3 residues: CATSVGGGPGNEQFF. The CDR3 DNA sequence: TGTGCCACCAGTGTCGGGGGGGGGCCGGGCAATGAGCAGTTCTTC.

This chain connects TRBV5-1 to TRBJ2-7; TRBD1 is a possible D gene (5 bases). The CDR3 totals 15 residues. The ends were cut back, 3 bases at V and 0 bases at J, with 13 bases in the middle. Germline V lookup: CDR1 SGHRS, CDR2 YFSETQ. The CDR3 spells CASSSSTAVSYEQYF. The CDR3 bases are TGCGCCAGCAGCTCTTCGACAGCAGTCTCCTACGAGCAGTACTTC.

In this sample, this clonotype turned up a few times. This chain joins TRBV14 and TRBJ2-3; 9 bases fit TRBD2. The V and J ends lost 5 bases and 2 bases, in that order; junction bases with no gene match: 8. Germline-derived CDR1 and CDR2 are SGHDN and FVKESK. This CDR3 is built from 16 residues. CDR3 loop: CASSYKTSGYTDTQYF. The CDR3, as DNA: TGTGCCAGCAGCTACAAGACTAGCGGCTACACAGATACGCAGTATTTT.

V gene TRBV5-1 combines with J gene TRBJ1-2; a possible D gene is TRBD1 (6 bases). The germline V gene encodes CDR1 SGHRS and CDR2 YFSETQ. The CDR3 length is 15 residues. Trimming left V 0 bases short and J 3 bases short, with 12 bases between. The CDR3 sequence is CASSLARGQDYGYTF. For the CDR3, the DNA is TGCGCCAGCAGCTTGGCTCGGGGGCAGGACTATGGCTACACCTTC.

This clonotype was picked up a small number of times. V is TRBV5-1 and J is TRBJ2-3; 8 bases match TRBD1. The CDR3 sequence is 16 residues long. CDR1 is SGHRS, CDR2 YFSETQ, per germline. The junction had 5 bases not matched to a gene; V was cut back by 0 bases and J by 2 bases. CDR3 residues: CASSLGVTGATDTQYF. The CDR3 region has the DNA TGCGCCAGCAGCTTGGGGGTGACAGGGGCCACAGATACGCAGTATTTT.

As for this clonotype: A junction end diverges from the germline sequence, so it may reflect a read error. The chain joins TRBV7-9 to TRBJ2-2, with 9 positions matching TRBD2. The length of the CDR3 is 19 residues. Germline lookup yields CDR1 SEHNR and CDR2 FQNEAQ (reference sequence). The CDR3 sequence: CASTLGALAGPRDTGELFF. The CDR3 coding sequence is TGTGCCAGCACCTTAGGGGCCCTAGCGGGGCCACGAGACACCGGGGAGCTGTTTTTT.

This clonotype was counted between two and nine times. V is TRBV2 and J is TRBJ1-2; a weak D match, TRBD1 (5 bases). V lost 6 bases and J lost 4, with 9 bases in between. The V gene's germline CDR1 is SNHLY and CDR2 FYNNEI. CDR3 length: 12 residues. Here the CDR3 DNA reads TGTGCCAGCAGGGCGGGACCCTATGGCTACACCTTC. Amino acids: CASRAGPYGYTF.

This clonotype came up a few times. CDR3 DNA sequence: TGTGCCACCAGCAGAGATCCACAGCAGCCCCAGCATTTT. Translated, it gives CATSRDPQQPQHF. The chain carries TRBV15 and TRBJ1-5; D is unresolved. Trimming pared 0 bases from V and 7 bases from J, leaving 7 bases between. The CDR3 extends over 13 amino acids. Germline V gene lookup returns CDR1 LNHNV and CDR2 YYDKDF (reference sequence).

The chain joins TRBV6-2 or TRBV6-3 to TRBJ2-7; D gene unclear. Germline V CDR1 and CDR2: MNHEY, SVGEGT. The CDR3 length is 14 residues. Trimming cost V 0 bases and J 0 bases, with 6 bases left between them. The CDR3 nucleotides read TGTGCCAGCAGTTACTCGATGGGCTCCTACGAGCAGTACTTC. This gives the protein CASSYSMGSYEQYF.

This clonotype was picked up a small number of times. The J gene is TRBJ2-1, the V gene TRBV6-5, with D uncertain. Germline V gene lookup returns CDR1 MNHEY and CDR2 SVGAGI. The CDR3 runs to 11 residues. This chain's CDR3 is CTTSKYNEQFF. The CDR3 DNA reads as TGTACTACTTCGAAATACAATGAGCAGTTCTTC.

The CDR3 is CASSLAPPYEQYF. The CDR3, as DNA: TGTGCCAGCAGCTTAGCGCCCCCGTACGAGCAGTACTTC. V is TRBV7-8 and J is TRBJ2-7; no reliable D call. CDR1 SGHVS and CDR2 FQNEAQ come from the germline V gene. The V end was cut by 0 bases, the J end by 4 bases, with 7 bases between. There are 13 residues in the CDR3.

The V and J genes are TRBV18 and TRBJ2-3; D is unresolved. Trimming shortened V by 0 bases and J by 0 bases, and 10 bases separated the two germline ends. The CDR3 has 16 amino acids. Germline assignment: CDR1 KGHSH and CDR2 LQKENI. The CDR3 region has the DNA TGTGCCAGCTCACCACCGGGCCGAGTGAGCACAGATACGCAGTATTTT. Its translation is CASSPPGRVSTDTQYF.

This sequence joins TRBV5-1 and TRBJ2-1, with TRBD2 matching 10 bases. There are 16 residues in the CDR3. V shed 4 bases, J shed 4 bases, and the junction held 8 bases outside the gene matches. Germline V gives CDR1 SGHRS, CDR2 YFSETQ. CDR3 nucleotides: TGCGCCAGCAGCCCCCCCACTAGCGGGGCATACAATGAGCAGTTCTTC. Protein sequence: CASSPPTSGAYNEQFF. Full variable domain (outside the CDR3, taken from reference TRBV5-1 and TRBJ2-1): KAGVTQTPRYLIKTRGQQVTLSCSPISGHRSVSWYQQTPGQGLQFLFEYFSETQRNKGNFPGRFSGRQFSNSRSEMNVSTLELGDSALYLCASSPPTSGAYNEQFFGPGTRLTVL.

The chain is built from TRBV6-1 and TRBJ2-7; D might be TRBD2 (6 bases). Looked up from germline, CDR1 is MNHNS and CDR2 is SASEGT. The V and J ends lost 4 bases and 5 bases respectively, with 15 bases between them. This CDR3 spans 14 amino acids. CDR3 region: CASSVGGGNHEQYF. DNA of the CDR3: TGTGCCAGCAGTGTTGGCGGAGGGAATCACGAGCAGTACTTC.

This clonotype was seen a handful of times. J is TRBJ2-7 and V is TRBV20-1; tentative D call: TRBD1 (5 bases). Trimming pared 3 bases from V and 2 bases from J, leaving 11 bases between. CDR1 and CDR2 from the germline V gene are DFQATT and SNEGSKA (reference sequence). The CDR3 extends over 13 amino acids. CDR3 DNA: TGCAGTGCTAGGCAGGGCAGCCCCTACGAGCAGTACTTC. Residues: CSARQGSPYEQYF.

This clonotype was found a few times. This chain links TRBV3-1 with TRBJ1-5; possibly TRBD1 for D (6 bases). The germline gives CDR1 LGHDT, CDR2 YNNKEL (reference sequence). This CDR3 region has 15 residues. The V end lost 0 bases, the J end lost 6 bases, and 12 bases lay between the germline ends. In DNA, the CDR3 is TGTGCCAGCAGCCAAGATACCGGGGGCGGTCAGCCCCAGCATTTT. Its protein is CASSQDTGGGQPQHF.

This chain joins TRBV30 and TRBJ1-5, with a tentative D call TRBD1 (5 bases). V dropped 6 bases and J dropped 6 bases, with 15 bases sitting between them. The CDR3 consists of 13 residues. Per the germline V gene, CDR1 is GTSNPN and CDR2 is SVGIG (reference sequence). CDR3 coding DNA: TGTGCCTGTACGGTAGGGGCAACTCAGCCCCAGCATTTT. This translates into CACTVGATQPQHF.

About this clonotype itself: At one end, the junction sequence differs from germline, possibly due to a read error. The rearrangement joins TRBV30 to TRBJ2-7, with no clear D. Germline loops: CDR1 GTSNPN, CDR2 SVGIG (reference sequence). The CDR3 runs to 11 residues. CDR3 DNA: TGTGCCTGGAGAGTTGGCCACGAGCAGTACTTT. This sequence encodes CAWRVGHEQYF.

V and J are TRBV10-3 and TRBJ2-7; TRBD2 aligns across 8 bases. J gave up 5 bases and V 6 bases, and 6 bases lay outside the gene matches. The CDR3 consists of 13 residues. From germline, CDR1 is ENHRY and CDR2 SYGVKD. Written as DNA, the CDR3 is TGTGCCATCAGGGCCAGCGGGGGTCACGAGCAGTACGTC. Translating it yields CAIRASGGHEQYV.

This sequence joins TRBV7-9 and TRBJ2-3; D perhaps matches TRBD1 (5 bases). V was shortened by 5 bases and J by 7 bases, with 13 bases between the two germline ends. Germline V gene data show CDR1 as SEHNR and CDR2 as FQNEAQ (reference sequence). The length of the CDR3 is 13 residues. The CDR3 bases are TGTGCCAGCAGCCCGGAGACAGTCCATACGCAGTATTTT. Its protein product is CASSPETVHTQYF.

This rearrangement joins TRBV12-3 or TRBV12-4 to TRBJ2-4, with D hard to call. Trimming pared 8 bases from V and 6 bases from J, leaving 20 bases between. The CDR3 is 15 amino acids. DNA for the CDR3: TGTGCCAGCCATCCGCCGGGTTCTCCGACAAACATTCAGTACTTC. Amino acids: CASHPPGSPTNIQYF.

There are a few counts of this clonotype. CDR3 sequence: CATRDSRALAAGYTF. CDR3 nucleotide sequence: TGTGCCACGCGGGACTCCAGAGCGCTTGCGGCAGGCTACACCTTC. The chain couples TRBV24-1 to TRBJ1-2; maybe TRBD1 (5 bases). Germline V gene data show CDR1 as KGHDR and CDR2 as SFDVKD. Trimming removed 10 bases from V and 8 bases from J, with 25 bases in between. The CDR3 loop spans 15 amino acids.

The rearrangement uses TRBV10-3 and TRBJ2-5; D gene uncertain. The CDR3 runs 13 residues. From germline, CDR1 is ENHRY and CDR2 SYGVKD. V was cut by 5 bases and J by 5 bases, with 12 bases left in between. The CDR3, as DNA: TGTGCCATCAGTAGCCCGACTCTGGAGACCCAGTACTTC. The encoded protein is CAISSPTLETQYF.

The chain joins TRBV6-1 to TRBJ2-3; possibly TRBD2 for D (5 bases). From germline, CDR1 is MNHNS and CDR2 SASEGT. The CDR3 totals 17 residues. Trimming removed 6 bases from V and 2 bases from J, with 21 bases in between. This CDR3 is CASRLNPSWGATDTQYF. For the CDR3, the DNA is TGTGCCAGCAGGCTCAACCCCTCCTGGGGAGCCACAGATACGCAGTATTTT.

This chain joins TRBV12-3 or TRBV12-4 and TRBJ1-2; no reliable D call. CDR3 length: 12 amino acids. Trimming pared 5 bases from V and 8 bases from J, leaving 12 bases between. In nucleotides, the CDR3 is TGTGCCAGCAGTGATGGACCGCACGGCTACACCTTC. Its protein is CASSDGPHGYTF.

This clonotype was detected many times. The chain is built from TRBV7-9 and TRBJ2-7; no clear D. With 2 bases removed from V and 5 bases from J, the gap between germline ends came to 7 bases. This CDR3 comprises 12 residues. CDR1 is SEHNR, CDR2 FQNEAQ, per germline (reference sequence). The CDR3 loop reads CASSLYRDEQYF. CDR3 DNA: TGTGCCAGCAGCTTATATAGAGACGAGCAGTACTTC.

This clonotype has ten or more counts. The V gene is TRBV7-8, the J gene TRBJ2-1; TRBD2 matches 13 bases. With V trimmed by 5 bases and J by 8 bases, 9 bases remained unmatched. The CDR3 totals 16 residues. Germline V gene sequence: CDR1 SGHVS, CDR2 FQNEAQ. The CDR3 sequence: CASSPRTSGSFDEQFF. The CDR3 region has the DNA TGTGCCAGCAGCCCGAGGACTAGCGGGAGTTTCGATGAGCAGTTCTTC.